This T cell receptor beta chain was recovered during a study of cytomegalovirus exposure and HLA in healthy donors. Broader study findings: The dataset shows that most TCR sequences were rare, while some public TCRs occurred in many donors.

The primer mix had 60 Vbeta and 13 Jbeta primers. The protocol was immunoSEQ multiplex PCR, while the TCRdb copy is restricted to in-frame clones and leaves out a portion. Among around 140,000 clones listed, 60% to 80% were seen once. J gave up 3 bases and V 0 bases, and 5 bases lay outside the gene matches. The germline CDR1 and CDR2 sequences are LGHNA and YNFKEQ. The CDR3 extends over 16 amino acids. Worth noting for this clone: Its antigen remains unidentified.

The clonotype was recovered from a man aged 40-49 years in good health and CMV-seronegative. The sample was PBMCs. The V call is TRBV4-2, the J call TRBJ2-3; 8 bases line up with TRBD1. The CDR3 is CASSQEPQGATDTQYF. CDR3 bases: TGTGCCAGCAGCCAAGAACCCCAGGGGGCGACAGATACGCAGTATTTT.